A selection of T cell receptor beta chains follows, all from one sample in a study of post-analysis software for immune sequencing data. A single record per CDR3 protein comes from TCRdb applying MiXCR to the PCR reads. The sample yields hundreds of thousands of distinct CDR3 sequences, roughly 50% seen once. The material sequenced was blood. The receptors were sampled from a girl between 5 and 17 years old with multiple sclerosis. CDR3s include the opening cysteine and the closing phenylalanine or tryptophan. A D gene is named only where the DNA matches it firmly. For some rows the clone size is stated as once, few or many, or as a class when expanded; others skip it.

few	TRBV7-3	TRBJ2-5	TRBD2	TGTGCCAGCAGCCCTACTAGCGATAGAGAGACCCAGTACTTC	CASSPTSDRETQYF
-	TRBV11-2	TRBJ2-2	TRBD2	TGTGCCAGCAGAAATAGCGGGAGGGCCACCGGGGAGCTGTTTTTT	CASRNSGRATGELFF
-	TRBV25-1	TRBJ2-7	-	TGTGCCAGCAGTCCCCGGGACTCCGAAAGGGCCTACGAGCAGTACTTC	CASSPRDSERAYEQYF
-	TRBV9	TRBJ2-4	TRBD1	TGTGCCAGCAGCGTCTCTACAGGGGAAAACATTCAGTACTTC	CASSVSTGENIQYF
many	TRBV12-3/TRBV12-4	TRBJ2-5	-	TGTGCCAGCAGTTTCTTGGCAGGGCTGCAAGAGACCCAGTACTTC	CASSFLAGLQETQYF
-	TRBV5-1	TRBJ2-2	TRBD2	TGCGCCAGCAGGTGGACTAGCGCCATTTCGAACACCGGGGAGCTGTTTTTT	CASRWTSAISNTGELFF
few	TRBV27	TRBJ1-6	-	TGTGCCAGCAGTTTAAGGAGCTCCTATAATTCACCCCTCCACTTT	CASSLRSSYNSPLHF
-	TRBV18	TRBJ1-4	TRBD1	TGTGCCAGCTCATCGAATCCAGGGGGGGTCAATGAAAAACTGTTTTTT	CASSSNPGGVNEKLFF
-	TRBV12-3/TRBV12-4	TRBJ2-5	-	TGTGCCAGCGGGGTCGCGGGATACCAAGAGACCCGGTACTTC	CASGVAGYQETRYF
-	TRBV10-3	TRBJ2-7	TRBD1	TGTGCCATCAGAGCCGGGACAGAGGCTACCTACGAGCAGTACTTC	CAIRAGTEATYEQYF
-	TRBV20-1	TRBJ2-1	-	TGCAGTGCCATCCGGGGACCAGGCCGGGCCGAGCAGTTCTTC	CSAIRGPGRAEQFF
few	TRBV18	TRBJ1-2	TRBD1	TGTGCTAGCTCACCTGGGACAGGGCTATACTATGGCTACACCTTC	CASSPGTGLYYGYTF
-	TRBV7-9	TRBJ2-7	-	TGTGCCAGCAGCTCTGAGACAGCTGCCTACGAGCAGTACTTC	CASSSETAAYEQYF
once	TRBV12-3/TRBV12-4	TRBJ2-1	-	TGTGCCAGCACCCATACTAGCTACAATGAGCAGTTCTTC	CASTHTSYNEQFF
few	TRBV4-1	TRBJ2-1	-	TGCGCCAGCAGCCAGCCATTCCCGGGACATATCAACAATGAGCAGTTCTTC	CASSQPFPGHINNEQFF
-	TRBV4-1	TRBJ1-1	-	TGCGCCAGCAGCCAAGAGGGAGCCCCGAACACTGAAGCTTTCTTT	CASSQEGAPNTEAFF
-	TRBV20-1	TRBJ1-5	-	TGCAGTGCTAGAGGCCCTACAAATCTCCAGCATTTT	CSARGPTNLQHF
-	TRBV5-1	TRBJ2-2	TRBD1	TGCGCCAGCAGCTCAGTCGGGACAGGGGTAACCGGGGAGCTGTTTTTT	CASSSVGTGVTGELFF
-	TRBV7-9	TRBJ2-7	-	TGTGCCAGCACCCCTGCACAGGGAGACCCCTACGAGCAGTACTTC	CASTPAQGDPYEQYF
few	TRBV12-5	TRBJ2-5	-	TGTGCTAGTGGTCATCGGGGACGCCAGTACTTC	CASGHRGRQYF
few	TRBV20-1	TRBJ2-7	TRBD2	TGCAGTGCTCCCGGGACTAGCGGAGCCCCAAGCTCCTACGAGCAGTACTTC	CSAPGTSGAPSSYEQYF
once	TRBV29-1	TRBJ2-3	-	TGCAGCGTTGAGGGGGCCCCAGGTACAGATACGCAGTATTTT	CSVEGAPGTDTQYF
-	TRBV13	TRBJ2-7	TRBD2	TGTGCCAGCAGCTTGGCTAGCGGGAGTAACGAGCAGTACTTC	CASSLASGSNEQYF
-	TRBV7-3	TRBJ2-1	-	TGTGCCAGCAGCTTAACGCAGCCGGGGGCTCTCTTCAATGAGCAGTTCTTC	CASSLTQPGALFNEQFF
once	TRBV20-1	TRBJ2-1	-	TGCAGTGCAGGGCAGGCCAATGAGCAGTTCTTC	CSAGQANEQFF
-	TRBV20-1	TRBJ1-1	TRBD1	TGCAGTGCTAGAGAGGGACAGGCCACTGAAGCTTTCTTT	CSAREGQATEAFF
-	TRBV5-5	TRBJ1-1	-	TGTGCCAGCAGCTGGGCCGCCCGGGGCCGGAACACTGAAGCTTTCTTT	CASSWAARGRNTEAFF
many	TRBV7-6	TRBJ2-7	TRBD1	TGTGCCAGCAGCTCTACAGGGGATTTCTCCTACGAGCAGTACTTC	CASSSTGDFSYEQYF
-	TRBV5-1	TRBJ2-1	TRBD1	TGCGCCAGCAGCCCATCCAGACAGGGTCACCCCTACAATGAGCAGTTCTTC	CASSPSRQGHPYNEQFF
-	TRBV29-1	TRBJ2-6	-	TGCAGCGTCCCCGGTGGCAGCGGCTCTGGGGCCAACGTCCTGACTTTC	CSVPGGSGSGANVLTF
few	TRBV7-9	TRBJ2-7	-	TGTGCCAGCAGCTTAAACGGGAGAACCTACGAGCAGTACTTC	CASSLNGRTYEQYF
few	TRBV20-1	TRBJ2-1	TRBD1	TGCAGTGCTAGAGATCCCAGGACAGGGGGCAGGGATGAGCAGTTCTTC	CSARDPRTGGRDEQFF
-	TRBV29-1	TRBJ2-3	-	TGCAGCGTTGAGATGTTTTCCCGGGGACCAGATACGCAGTATTTT	CSVEMFSRGPDTQYF
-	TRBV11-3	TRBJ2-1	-	TGTGCCAGCAGCCGTCTAACATACAATGAGCAGTTCTTC	CASSRLTYNEQFF
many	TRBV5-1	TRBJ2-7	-	TGCGCCAGCAGCTTGGAGTCCAGGGGGGCAATTAGGAGCTCCTACGAGCAGTACTTC	CASSLESRGAIRSSYEQYF
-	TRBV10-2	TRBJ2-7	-	TGCGCCAGCGGTGGGGCAACCTACGAGCAGTACTTC	CASGGATYEQYF
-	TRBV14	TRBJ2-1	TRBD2	TGTGCCAGCAGCCAAGTTGGACTAGCGGACAAGTACAATGAGCAGTTCTTC	CASSQVGLADKYNEQFF
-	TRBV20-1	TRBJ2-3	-	TGCAGTGCTAGAGGAAAGAGGGGGAGAGCCACAGATACGCAGTATTTT	CSARGKRGRATDTQYF
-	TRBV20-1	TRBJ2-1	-	TGCAGTGCTAGAGATCGGGCAGAGTACAATGAGCAGTTCTTC	CSARDRAEYNEQFF
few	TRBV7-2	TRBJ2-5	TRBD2	TGTGCCAGCAGCTTAGCCCTGGGACTAGAGGAGACCCAGTACTTC	CASSLALGLEETQYF
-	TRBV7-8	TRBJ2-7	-	TGTGCCAGCAGCTTACGGCTGAACTCCTACGAGCAGTACTTC	CASSLRLNSYEQYF
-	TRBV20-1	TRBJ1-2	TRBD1	TGCAGTGCCGGACAGGGAGGTTATGGCTACACCTTC	CSAGQGGYGYTF
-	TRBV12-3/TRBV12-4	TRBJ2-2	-	TGTGCCAGCCAGACCGGGTCGGGCACCGGGGAGCTGTTTTTT	CASQTGSGTGELFF